This T cell receptor (beta chain) emerged from a study of response to subunit inactivated influenza vaccine. Broader study findings: Every seasonal influenza vaccination brings in few new T cells, the authors suggested.

The CDR3 totals 15 residues. V shed 0 bases and J shed 0 bases, with 10 bases lying between them. Germline CDR1 SGHRS, CDR2 YFSETQ. Using its own MiXCR run on the RT-PCR reads, TCRdb lists one record per CDR3 protein. The sample carries 650,000 to 700,000 distinct CDR3 sequences, about 15% recorded once. The sample holds many counts of this clonotype. The antigen remains unidentified. The rearrangement joins TRBV5-1 to TRBJ2-7; possible D gene TRBD2, 7 bases. This sample comprised PBMCs from blood, obtained 11 to 12 days after vaccination. The receptor was derived from a man between 45 and 60 years old who received an inactivated influenza vaccine. The CDR3 here is CASSLERGASYEQYF. CDR3 bases: TGCGCCAGCAGCTTGGAACGGGGGGCCTCCTACGAGCAGTACTTC.